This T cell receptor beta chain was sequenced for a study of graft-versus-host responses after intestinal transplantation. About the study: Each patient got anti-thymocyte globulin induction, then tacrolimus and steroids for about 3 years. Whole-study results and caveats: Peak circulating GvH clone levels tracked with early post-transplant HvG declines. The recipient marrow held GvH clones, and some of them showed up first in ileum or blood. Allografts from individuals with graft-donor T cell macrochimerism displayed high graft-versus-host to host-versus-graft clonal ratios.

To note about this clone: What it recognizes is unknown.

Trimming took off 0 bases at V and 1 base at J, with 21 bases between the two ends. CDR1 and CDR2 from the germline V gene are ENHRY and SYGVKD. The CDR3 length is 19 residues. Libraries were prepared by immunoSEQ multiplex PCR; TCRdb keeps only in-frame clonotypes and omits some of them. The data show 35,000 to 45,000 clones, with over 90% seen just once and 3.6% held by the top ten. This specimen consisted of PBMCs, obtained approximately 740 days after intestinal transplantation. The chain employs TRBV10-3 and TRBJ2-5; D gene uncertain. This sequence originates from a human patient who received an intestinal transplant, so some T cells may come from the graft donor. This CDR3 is CAISESYLRDTRLQETQYF. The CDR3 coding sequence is TGTGCCATCAGTGAGTCGTATCTTAGGGATACCCGACTCCAAGAGACCCAGTACTTC.